Each of the 32 T cell receptor beta chains below was sequenced from the same sample in a study of T cells in localized non-small cell lung cancer. Method: immunoSEQ multiplex PCR; TCRdb's copy keeps in-frame clones and lacks some. The table records about 2,500 clones, around 32% of them present only once. Sequencing was performed on lung tumor tissue, taken before any cancer treatment. These receptors came from a man aged 35 to 69 with stage I lung adenocarcinoma.

Relative to its sample, this clone is medium-sized. This chain joins TRBV6-8 and TRBJ1-5; tentative D call: TRBD1 (5 bases). The V and J ends lost 7 bases and 8 bases respectively, with 18 bases between them. There are 14 residues in the CDR3. Per the germline V gene, CDR1 is MNHGY and CDR2 is SAAAGT. The CDR3 loop is CASTQWEGREPQHF. The CDR3 bases are TGTGCCAGCACCCAGTGGGAGGGGCGAGAGCCCCAGCATTTT.

The J gene is TRBJ2-5, the V gene TRBV18; D remains ambiguous. V was shortened by 2 bases and J by 7 bases, with 14 bases between the two germline ends. CDR1 and CDR2 (germline): KGHSH, LQKENI. The CDR3 sequence is 14 residues long. CDR3 in DNA: TGTGCCAGCTCACCAAGGTCCCCCAGTCGGACCCAGTACTTC. Translated: CASSPRSPSRTQYF. Supplemented by reference TRBV18 and TRBJ2-5, the full variable domain reads NAGVMQNPRHLVRRRGQEARLRCSPMKGHSHVYWYRQLPEEGLKFMVYLQKENIIDESGMPKERFSAEFPKEGPSILRIQQVVRGDSAAYFCASSPRSPSRTQYFGPGTRLLVL.

V gene TRBV19 combines with J gene TRBJ1-5, with D hard to call. The length of the CDR3 is 15 residues. Trimming stripped 5 bases from V and 2 bases from J, with 13 bases between. Per the germline V gene, CDR1 is LNHDA and CDR2 is SQIVND (reference sequence). The CDR3 here is CASSPQKTGNQPQHF. The CDR3 DNA sequence: TGTGCCAGTAGTCCGCAGAAGACTGGCAATCAGCCCCAGCATTTT.

CDR3 residues: CASSIRAGSTDTQYF. CDR3 coding DNA: TGTGCCAGTAGTATAAGGGCAGGGAGCACAGATACGCAGTATTTT. J is TRBJ2-3 and V is TRBV19; tentatively, D is TRBD1 (5 bases). Deletions cut 2 bases from V and 0 bases from J, with 9 bases between. Looked up from germline, CDR1 is LNHDA and CDR2 is SQIVND (reference sequence). This CDR3 spans 15 amino acids.

This clone was seen a handful of times. J is TRBJ1-1 and V is TRBV6-8; D is uncertain. V shed 4 bases and J shed 1 base, with 10 bases lying between them. CDR1 MNHGY and CDR2 SAAAGT come from the germline V gene. There are 14 residues in the CDR3. CDR3 protein: CASSSSTRNTEAFF. In DNA, the CDR3 is TGTGCCAGCAGTTCCTCCACCCGGAACACTGAAGCTTTCTTT.

The chain employs TRBV30 and TRBJ2-7; D may correspond to TRBD1 or TRBD2 (5 bases each). Germline V CDR1 and CDR2: GTSNPN, SVGIG (reference sequence). Trimming took 3 bases from V and 2 from J, leaving 14 bases between them. The CDR3 is made up of 14 amino acids. CDR3 DNA: TGTGCCTGGAGGGACCCGGGACGGCCCTACGAGCAGTACTTC. Protein: CAWRDPGRPYEQYF.

The J gene is TRBJ2-1, the V gene TRBV19; D call uncertain. Trimming pared 10 bases from V and 2 bases from J, leaving 6 bases between. This CDR3 comprises 11 residues. Germline V gives CDR1 LNHDA, CDR2 SQIVND (reference sequence). The CDR3 protein is CATKTYNEQFF. Written as DNA, the CDR3 is TGTGCCACGAAAACCTACAATGAGCAGTTCTTC. The whole variable domain, remainder taken from reference TRBV19 and TRBJ2-1, is DGGITQSPKYLFRKEGQNVTLSCEQNLNHDAMYWYRQDPGQGLRLIYYSQIVNDFQKGDIAEGYSVSREKKESFPLTVTSAQKNPTAFYLCATKTYNEQFFGPGTRLTVL.

The V and J genes are TRBV15 and TRBJ2-5; 7 bases are shared with TRBD1. V gave up 1 base and J gave up 5 bases; unmatched junction bases: 4. This CDR3 region has 14 residues. Per germline, CDR1 LNHNV and CDR2 YYDKDF (reference sequence). In DNA, the CDR3 is TGTGCCACCAGCAGAGCTGCCAGGGGGGAGACCCAGTACTTC. Protein: CATSRAARGETQYF.

The chain has TRBV6-8 and TRBJ1-4; D uncertain. V was shortened by 2 bases and J by 2 bases, with 15 bases between the two germline ends. The CDR3 covers 17 residues. Germline V CDR1 and CDR2: MNHGY, SAAAGT. CDR3 residues: CASSYPDRGPTNEKLFF. CDR3 DNA sequence: TGTGCCAGCAGTTACCCCGACCGTGGCCCGACTAATGAAAAACTGTTTTTT.

The V gene is TRBV19, the J gene TRBJ1-5, with 9 bases that match TRBD1. Germline CDR1 LNHDA, CDR2 SQIVND (reference sequence). The CDR3 loop spans 15 amino acids. The ends lost 6 bases at V and 4 bases at J; junction bases unmatched: 7. CDR3 nucleotides: TGTGCCAGTAGGGCCGGGACAGGGCCTAATCAGCCCCAGCATTTT. It codes for CASRAGTGPNQPQHF.

V and J are TRBV6-8 and TRBJ2-7; maybe TRBD1 (5 bases). Germline CDR1 reads MNHGY; CDR2 reads SAAAGT. V lost 6 bases and J 2 bases, leaving 11 bases between the germline ends. This CDR3 spans 13 amino acids. The CDR3, as DNA: TGTGCCAGCAGGGGTTTACAGGCCTACGAGCAGTACTTC. Encoded protein: CASRGLQAYEQYF.

This sequence joins TRBV9 and TRBJ2-7; D remains ambiguous. Per the germline V gene, CDR1 is SGDLS and CDR2 is YYNGEE. Trimming cost V 5 bases and J 0 bases, with 15 bases left between them. The CDR3 sequence is 15 residues long. The CDR3 coding sequence is TGTGCCAGCAGTGAACTACTCTCAATCTCCTACGAGCAGTACTTC. Residues: CASSELLSISYEQYF. Combining the CDR3 with reference TRBV9 and TRBJ2-7 gives the whole variable domain DSGVTQTPKHLITATGQRVTLRCSPRSGDLSVYWYQQSLDQGLQFLIQYYNGEERAKGNILERFSAQQFPDLHSELNLSSLELGDSALYFCASSELLSISYEQYFGPGTRLTVT.

This clone qualifies as medium-sized. V gene TRBV9 combines with J gene TRBJ2-2; weak D call: TRBD1 (5 bases). This CDR3 spans 16 amino acids. V was shortened by 0 bases and J by 5 bases, with 14 bases between the two germline ends. CDR1 and CDR2 (germline): SGDLS, YYNGEE. This chain's CDR3 is CASSVGSWGSTGELFF. The CDR3 coding sequence is TGTGCCAGCAGCGTAGGAAGTTGGGGCTCTACCGGGGAGCTGTTTTTT.

This clone rates as large. The chain has TRBV19 and TRBJ1-2; unclear D gene. Germline V gene sequence: CDR1 LNHDA, CDR2 SQIVND (reference sequence). V was trimmed by 8 bases and J by 6 bases, leaving 10 bases between them. The CDR3 runs 11 residues. The CDR3 DNA follows: TGTGCCAGTCGGGAATCGAATGGCTACACCTTC. Amino acid sequence: CASRESNGYTF.

This clone was seen a handful of times. The chain is built from TRBV6-8 and TRBJ2-5; TRBD1 might be the D (5 bases). Trimming shortened V by 0 bases and J by 5 bases, and 13 bases separated the two germline ends. Germline V gene lookup returns CDR1 MNHGY and CDR2 SAAAGT. The CDR3 has 15 amino acids. CDR3 in DNA: TGTGCCAGCAGTTACTCGAGCTTGCAGGGCGAGACCCAGTACTTC. Translation gives CASSYSSLQGETQYF.

The rearrangement joins TRBV19 to TRBJ1-1; 9 positions agree with TRBD1. Germline lookup yields CDR1 LNHDA and CDR2 SQIVND (reference sequence). Unmatched junction bases numbered 6, after V lost 7 bases and J lost 3 bases. The CDR3 has 14 residues. CDR3 in amino acids: CASNRGLWDTEAFF. CDR3 nucleotides: TGTGCCAGTAACAGGGGGCTTTGGGACACTGAAGCTTTCTTT.

This clone showed up just once. This chain joins TRBV29-1 and TRBJ2-5; TRBD1 matches at 7 bases. Germline trimming cut 4 bases from V and 5 bases from J; bases unmatched to any gene: 13. Germline values: CDR1 SQVTM, CDR2 ANQGSEA. The CDR3 runs 15 residues. The CDR3 DNA reads TGCAGCGTTGTCCCACCAGACAGGGTCGGGGAGACCCAGTACTTC. It translates to CSVVPPDRVGETQYF.

The sample holds a few counts of this clone. CDR3 in DNA: TGTGCCAGCAGCCGACTTAGCGGGAGGCCCTACAATGAGCAGTTCTTC. This sequence encodes CASSRLSGRPYNEQFF. V is TRBV11-3 and J is TRBJ2-1, with TRBD2 matching 10 bases. Germline values: CDR1 SGHNT, CDR2 YENEEA. Trimming removed 5 bases from V and 2 bases from J; junction bases left unmatched: 6. This CDR3 is built from 16 residues.

The chain combines TRBV30 with TRBJ1-1; D might be TRBD1 (6 bases). The V end lost 1 base, the J end lost 0 bases, and 24 bases lay between the germline ends. From germline, CDR1 is GTSNPN and CDR2 SVGIG (reference sequence). This CDR3 spans 19 amino acids. This CDR3 is CAWSAPLRTGRHMNTEAFF. CDR3 bases: TGTGCCTGGAGTGCGCCTTTGCGCACAGGGAGGCATATGAACACTGAAGCTTTCTTT. Full variable domain (missing parts from reference TRBV30 and TRBJ1-1): SQTIHQWPATLVQPVGSPLSLECTVEGTSNPNLYWYRQAAGRGLQLLFYSVGIGQISSEVPQNLSASRPQDRQFILSSKKLLLSDSGFYLCAWSAPLRTGRHMNTEAFFGQGTRLTVV.

This clone has a handful of counts. V and J are TRBV11-3 and TRBJ2-3, with D possibly being TRBD2 (7 bases). V was trimmed by 5 bases and J by 5 bases, leaving 20 bases between them. Germline CDR1 reads SGHNT; CDR2 reads YENEEA. This CDR3 has 16 amino acids. In DNA form, the CDR3 reads TGTGCCAGCAGCAGACCGGGGGAGGGGGGAAGAGATACGCAGTATTTT. The encoded protein is CASSRPGEGGRDTQYF.

The V call is TRBV19, the J call TRBJ1-2; weak D call: TRBD1 (5 bases). Germline values: CDR1 LNHDA, CDR2 SQIVND (reference sequence). V lost 2 bases and J lost 5, with 9 bases in between. This CDR3 region has 13 residues. The CDR3 is CASSIYSGYGYTF. CDR3 nucleotide sequence: TGTGCCAGTAGTATATATTCAGGGTATGGCTACACCTTC.

A single count supports this clone. V is TRBV30 and J is TRBJ2-7, with 12 bases that match TRBD1. CDR1 is GTSNPN, CDR2 SVGIG, per germline (reference sequence). V lost 3 bases, J lost 7 bases, and 7 bases stayed unmatched. The CDR3 sequence is 14 residues long. The CDR3 protein is CAWRKGTGGREQYF. In nucleotides, the CDR3 is TGTGCCTGGAGGAAAGGGACAGGGGGCAGGGAGCAGTACTTC.

The V call is TRBV6-8, the J call TRBJ1-1; TRBD1 is a possible D gene (5 bases). V lost 5 bases, J lost 0 bases, and 13 bases lay in between. Germline-derived CDR1 and CDR2 are MNHGY and SAAAGT. The CDR3 totals 15 residues. CDR3: CASSTAGRMNTEAFF. The DNA of the CDR3 is TGTGCCAGCAGTACGGCGGGACGGATGAACACTGAAGCTTTCTTT.

The V gene is TRBV18, the J gene TRBJ2-4; TRBD1 agrees at 9 bases. V gave up 3 bases and J gave up 9 bases; unmatched junction bases: 9. CDR3 length: 15 amino acids. The germline V gene has CDR1 KGHSH and CDR2 LQKENI. CDR3 DNA sequence: TGTGCCAGCTCACCGGGGACAGGGTCTGTCGGCATTCAGTACTTC. Amino acid sequence: CASSPGTGSVGIQYF.

This sequence joins TRBV28 and TRBJ1-1; no clear D gene. V was shortened by 3 bases and J by 2 bases, with 7 bases between the two germline ends. This CDR3 is 13 amino acids long. Germline V CDR1 and CDR2: MDHEN, SYDVKM. CDR3 in amino acids: CASSFLQNTEAFF. In DNA form, the CDR3 reads TGTGCCAGCAGTTTCCTTCAAAACACTGAAGCTTTCTTT.

In its sample, this clone was seen a few times. The junction departs from the called germline gene at one end, perhaps through a read error. The rearrangement links TRBV10-3 to TRBJ2-1; possibly TRBD1 or TRBD2 for D (5 bases each). This CDR3 region has 16 residues. Germline V gene sequence: CDR1 ENHRY, CDR2 SYGVKD. The CDR3 loop is CASSERGASWGNEQFF. The CDR3 DNA sequence: TGTGCCAGCAGTGAGCGTGGGGCTAGCTGGGGGAATGAGCAGTTCTTC.

This clone appeared a few times. The chain has TRBV11-3 and TRBJ2-1; D remains ambiguous. V lost 5 bases and J lost 4, with 15 bases in between. The CDR3 has 15 residues. From germline, CDR1 is SGHNT and CDR2 YENEEA. The CDR3 is CASSRSRAIYNEQFF. In nucleotides, the CDR3 is TGTGCCAGCAGCCGTTCCCGGGCCATATACAATGAGCAGTTCTTC.

The V gene is TRBV23-1, the J gene TRBJ2-1; 10 bases align to TRBD1. TRBV23-1 is annotated as an ORF whose role is uncertain. This CDR3 is built from 17 residues. The J segment lost 6 bases and the V segment lost 2 bases, leaving 10 bases of the junction unmatched. This chain's CDR3 is CASSQDPGTGVFNEQFF. In nucleotides, the CDR3 is TGCGCCAGCAGTCAAGACCCCGGGACAGGGGTATTCAATGAGCAGTTCTTC.

The J gene is TRBJ2-2, the V gene TRBV15, with unresolved D. CDR1 and CDR2 from the germline V gene are LNHNV and YYDKDF (reference sequence). V dropped 2 bases and J dropped 1 base, with 5 bases sitting between them. This CDR3 comprises 14 residues. The CDR3 DNA reads TGTGCCACCAGCAGAACCATGAACACCGGGGAGCTGTTTTTT. Encoded protein: CATSRTMNTGELFF.

This clone is deemed medium-sized. This chain uses TRBV11-3 with TRBJ1-2; D may be TRBD1 (5 bases). Trimming took 3 bases from V and 7 from J, leaving 24 bases between them. Per the germline V gene, CDR1 is SGHNT and CDR2 is YENEEA. The CDR3 length is 17 residues. The CDR3: CASSLESLGGPGVGYTF. For the CDR3, the DNA is TGTGCCAGCAGCTTGGAATCGCTTGGGGGACCCGGTGTTGGCTACACCTTC.

The J gene is TRBJ1-2, the V gene TRBV10-3; possible D gene TRBD1, 6 bases. Germline loops: CDR1 ENHRY, CDR2 SYGVKD. There are 14 residues in the CDR3. V dropped 3 bases and J dropped 8 bases, with 16 bases sitting between them. CDR3 nucleotide sequence: TGTGCCATCAGTGATTATAGGGGGAGAAGGGGCTACACCTTC. Translating gives CAISDYRGRRGYTF.

This clone has a handful of counts. The chain carries TRBV7-1 and TRBJ2-1; D unresolved. TRBV7-1 carries the ORF label, with uncertain function. This CDR3 comprises 13 residues. Trimming stripped 5 bases from V and 9 bases from J, with 14 bases between. CDR3 sequence (DNA): TGTGCCAGCAGCGTCAGAAGGGATGCTGAGCAGTTCTTC. It specifies CASSVRRDAEQFF.